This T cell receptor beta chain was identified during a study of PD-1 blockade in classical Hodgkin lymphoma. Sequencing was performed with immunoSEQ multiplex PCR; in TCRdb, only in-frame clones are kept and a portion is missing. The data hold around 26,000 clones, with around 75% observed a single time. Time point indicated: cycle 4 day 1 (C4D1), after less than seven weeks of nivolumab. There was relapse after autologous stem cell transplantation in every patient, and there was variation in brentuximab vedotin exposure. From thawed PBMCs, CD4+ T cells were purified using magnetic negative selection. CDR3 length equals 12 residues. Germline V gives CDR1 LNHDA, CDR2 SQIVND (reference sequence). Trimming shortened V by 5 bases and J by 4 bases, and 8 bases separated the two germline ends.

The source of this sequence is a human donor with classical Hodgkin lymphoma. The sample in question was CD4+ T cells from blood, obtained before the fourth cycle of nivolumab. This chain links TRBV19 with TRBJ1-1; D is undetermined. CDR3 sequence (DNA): TGTGCCAGTAGTGTCGCCGGCACTGAAGCTTTCTTT. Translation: CASSVAGTEAFF.